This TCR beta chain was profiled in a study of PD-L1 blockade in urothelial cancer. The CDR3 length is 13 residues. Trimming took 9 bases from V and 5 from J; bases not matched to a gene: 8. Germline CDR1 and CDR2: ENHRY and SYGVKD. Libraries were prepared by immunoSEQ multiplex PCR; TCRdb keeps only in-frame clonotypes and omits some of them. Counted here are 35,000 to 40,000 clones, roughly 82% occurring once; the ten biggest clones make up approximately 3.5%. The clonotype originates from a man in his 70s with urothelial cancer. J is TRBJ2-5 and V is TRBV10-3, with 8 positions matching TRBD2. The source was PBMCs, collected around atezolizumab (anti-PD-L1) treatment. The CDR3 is CAIAGEEVETQYF. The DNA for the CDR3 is TGTGCCATAGCGGGAGAGGAAGTGGAGACCCAGTACTTC.